This TCR beta chain comes out of a study of patients and donors after allogeneic stem cell transplantation. V dropped 4 bases and J dropped 3; count of bases not matched to a gene: 8. The length of the CDR3 is 15 residues. Via MiXCR, TCRdb re-called the RT-PCR reads, giving one row per CDR3 protein. Of roughly 200,000 distinct CDR3 sequences listed, roughly 38% were seen once; the top ten hold more than 9%. The sample taken for sequencing was blood, either unsorted or a sorted T cell fraction (not recorded which). The chain recombines TRBV12-3 or TRBV12-4 with TRBJ2-5, with 7 bases that match TRBD1. The sequence was obtained from a human donor who was either an allogeneic HSCT recipient or a stem cell or donor lymphocyte infusion donor (not recorded which). It is not recorded whose cells these are; they may come from a transplant donor. The CDR3 loop is CASSSQGRAEETQYF. In nucleotides, the CDR3 is TGTGCCAGCAGTTCACAGGGGAGAGCCGAAGAGACCCAGTACTTC.